The rows below give T cell receptor beta chains drawn from one sample of a study of T-cell reconstitution after alpha-beta-depleted transplantation in children. A single record per CDR3 protein comes from TCRdb applying MiXCR to the PCR reads. The sample has 490,000 or so distinct CDR3 sequences, about 10% seen once; the top ten hold 2% to 2.5%. Sequencing used PBMCs, obtained before TCRalphabeta/CD19-depleted stem cell transplant. These receptors were obtained from a child aged 2-15 years with inherited bone marrow failure, due to receive a stem cell transplant. CDR3s include the opening cysteine and the closing phenylalanine or tryptophan. D genes are given only for firm matches. Clone sizes are given selectively: once, few, many, or a class where the clone is expanded.

D gene	V gene	J gene	clone size	CDR3 protein	CDR3 DNA
-	TRBV15	TRBJ2-6	many	CATSRDVEVYGANVLTF	TGTGCCACCAGCAGAGATGTGGAGGTCTACGGGGCCAACGTCCTGACTTTC
-	TRBV5-1	TRBJ2-4	many	CASSSGAENIQYF	TGCGCCAGCAGCTCGGGGGCGGAAAACATTCAGTACTTC
TRBD1	TRBV12-3/TRBV12-4	TRBJ1-2	few	CASSRREGARGYTF	TGTGCCAGCAGCCGAAGGGAGGGGGCCAGGGGCTACACCTTC
-	TRBV5-6	TRBJ2-1	many	CASSSTTADSSYNEQFF	TGTGCCAGCAGCTCCACAACAGCGGATAGCTCCTACAATGAGCAGTTCTTC
TRBD2	TRBV7-2	TRBJ2-1	few	CASSPTSGPYNEQFF	TGTGCCAGCAGCCCGACTAGCGGCCCCTACAATGAGCAGTTCTTC
TRBD1	TRBV29-1	TRBJ2-7	many	CSVGQGAYEQYF	TGCAGCGTTGGTCAGGGGGCCTACGAGCAGTACTTC
-	TRBV27	TRBJ2-3	many	CASSLVGRTDTQYF	TGTGCCAGCAGTTTGGTGGGCCGAACAGATACGCAGTATTTT
-	TRBV3-1	TRBJ2-7	many	CASSQARIGVYEQYF	TGTGCCAGCAGCCAAGCTCGTATAGGAGTCTACGAGCAGTACTTC
TRBD1	TRBV5-1	TRBJ1-2	few	CASSLGGTGYGYTF	TGCGCCAGCAGCTTGGGAGGGACAGGTTATGGCTACACCTTC
-	TRBV5-1	TRBJ2-2	many	CASSLEGVANTGELFF	TGCGCCAGCAGCTTGGAAGGGGTGGCGAACACCGGGGAGCTGTTTTTT
-	TRBV28	TRBJ2-7	-	CASSLRGAPPEQYF	TGTGCCAGCAGCTTGCGTGGGGCGCCTCCCGAGCAGTACTTC
TRBD2	TRBV28	TRBJ2-3	-	CASSLTSGSSTDTQYF	TGTGCCAGCAGCCTTACTAGCGGGAGCAGCACAGATACGCAGTATTTT
TRBD2	TRBV15	TRBJ2-2	many	CATSRGLAGVGELFF	TGTGCCACCAGCAGAGGGCTAGCGGGAGTCGGGGAGCTGTTTTTT
-	TRBV5-5	TRBJ2-1	-	CASSSAVYNEQFF	TGTGCCAGCAGCTCGGCGGTCTACAATGAGCAGTTCTTC
-	TRBV19	TRBJ2-2	many	CASRTNFNTGELFF	TGTGCCAGTAGGACGAACTTTAACACCGGGGAGCTGTTTTTT
TRBD2	TRBV7-2	TRBJ2-1	few	CASSPKTSAMFF	TGTGCCAGCAGTCCCAAGACTAGCGCGATGTTCTTC
-	TRBV7-6	TRBJ2-3	-	CASSLPSVGDTQYF	TGTGCCAGCAGCCTCCCGTCGGTGGGGGATACGCAGTATTTT
TRBD1	TRBV11-2	TRBJ1-4	many	CASSMTGGEKLFF	TGTGCCAGCAGCATGACAGGGGGTGAAAAACTGTTTTTT
TRBD2	TRBV4-1	TRBJ2-7	many	CASSQGPSGLAYEQYF	TGCGCCAGCAGCCAAGGGCCTAGCGGGCTAGCCTACGAGCAGTACTTC
-	TRBV12-3/TRBV12-4	TRBJ2-5	many	CASTELAQETQYF	TGTGCCAGCACCGAACTAGCCCAAGAGACCCAGTACTTC
-	TRBV6-6	TRBJ2-1	many	CASSPGDNEQFF	TGTGCCAGCAGCCCAGGTGACAATGAGCAGTTCTTC
TRBD2	TRBV6-1	TRBJ2-1	many	CASSEWASGSRGGEQFF	TGTGCCAGCAGTGAATGGGCTAGCGGGAGTAGAGGCGGTGAGCAGTTCTTC
-	TRBV27	TRBJ1-5	-	CASSLSVGLSNQPQHF	TGTGCCAGCAGTTTATCGGTCGGCCTTAGCAATCAGCCCCAGCATTTT
TRBD2	TRBV29-1	TRBJ2-5	-	CSAPEVAGGPSETQYF	TGCAGCGCCCCCGAGGTGGCGGGAGGGCCCTCGGAGACCCAGTACTTC
TRBD1	TRBV7-8	TRBJ1-2	many	CASSLITGTGDYGYTF	TGTGCCAGCAGCTTAATAACCGGGACAGGGGACTATGGCTACACCTTC
TRBD1	TRBV5-6	TRBJ1-2	many	CASSTATGGIYGYTF	TGTGCCAGCAGCACGGCGACAGGGGGCATCTATGGCTACACCTTC
TRBD2	TRBV29-1	TRBJ2-7	many	CSVSNPRREGSYEQYF	TGCAGCGTATCCAACCCGCGGCGGGAGGGCTCCTACGAGCAGTACTTC
-	TRBV5-5	TRBJ2-2	-	CASSFGPSTGELFF	TGTGCCAGCAGCTTCGGTCCTAGCACCGGGGAGCTGTTTTTT
TRBD1	TRBV20-1	TRBJ2-2	many	CSARDVQGAAGELFF	TGCAGTGCTAGAGATGTGCAGGGGGCGGCCGGGGAGCTGTTTTTT
-	TRBV29-1	TRBJ2-7	-	CSVVNREDGEQYF	TGCAGCGTTGTCAACAGGGAAGATGGCGAGCAGTACTTC
-	TRBV12-3/TRBV12-4	TRBJ2-3	-	CASSSGLTGVGDTQYF	TGTGCCAGCAGTTCTGGACTAACAGGGGTGGGGGATACGCAGTATTTT
-	TRBV7-6	TRBJ1-1	many	CASSVSRGSEAFF	TGTGCCAGCAGCGTATCCCGGGGCTCTGAAGCTTTCTTT
TRBD1	TRBV4-3	TRBJ1-2	many	CASSQDSGQGVYGYTF	TGCGCCAGCAGCCAAGATTCTGGACAGGGCGTCTATGGCTACACCTTC
TRBD2	TRBV20-1	TRBJ2-7	many	CSARDSGRLAGVHEQYF	TGCAGTGCTAGAGATTCAGGAAGACTAGCGGGAGTTCACGAGCAGTACTTC
TRBD2	TRBV5-6	TRBJ2-3	many	CASSFTPGTSGSDTQYF	TGTGCCAGCAGCTTCACGCCCGGGACTAGCGGGTCAGATACGCAGTATTTT
TRBD2	TRBV4-2	TRBJ2-2	many	CASSRGLATSETGELFF	TGTGCCAGCAGCCGGGGACTAGCGACTTCAGAGACCGGGGAGCTGTTTTTT
-	TRBV25-1	TRBJ1-2	many	CASSDRKNGYTF	TGTGCCAGCAGCGACAGGAAGAATGGCTACACCTTC
TRBD2	TRBV11-2	TRBJ2-2	-	CASRQPGLAGGGELFF	TGTGCCAGCAGACAACCGGGACTAGCGGGAGGCGGGGAGCTGTTTTTT
TRBD1	TRBV27	TRBJ1-1	many	CASSLQGALTEAFF	TGTGCCAGCAGTTTGCAGGGGGCGCTGACTGAAGCTTTCTTT
-	TRBV29-1	TRBJ2-5	many	CSVEWGAQYF	TGCAGCGTTGAATGGGGGGCCCAGTACTTC
TRBD1	TRBV5-1	TRBJ2-6	many	CASSLVVVPTGSISVANVLTF	TGCGCCAGCAGCTTGGTCGTAGTCCCGACAGGGTCCATCTCTGTGGCCAACGTCCTGACTTTC
-	TRBV20-1	TRBJ2-3	many	CSALRDLNTDTQYF	TGCAGTGCGTTACGGGACCTAAACACAGATACGCAGTATTTT
-	TRBV15	TRBJ1-1	many	CATSRETGSPTEAFF	TGTGCCACCAGCAGAGAAACAGGGTCTCCCACTGAAGCTTTCTTT
TRBD2	TRBV5-6	TRBJ2-1	many	CASSITGGINNEQFF	TGTGCCAGCAGCATTACGGGGGGGATCAACAATGAGCAGTTCTTC
TRBD1	TRBV27	TRBJ1-5	many	CASSLLSGTGHQPQHF	TGTGCCAGCAGTTTATTGTCCGGGACAGGGCATCAGCCCCAGCATTTT
-	TRBV11-2	TRBJ2-1	many	CASSSTRLSLYNEQFF	TGTGCCAGCAGCTCCACCCGCCTTTCCCTTTACAATGAGCAGTTCTTC
TRBD2	TRBV10-3	TRBJ2-1	many	CAISELASGSYNEQFF	TGTGCCATCAGTGAGTTGGCTAGCGGGAGCTACAATGAGCAGTTCTTC
-	TRBV20-1	TRBJ1-2	many	CSAGGDGYTF	TGCAGTGCCGGAGGGGATGGCTACACCTTC